The T cell receptor beta chain described here comes from a study of blood T cell repertoires in COVID-19. Study information: Samples taken during acute and convalescent COVID-19 were collected in the United States, Italy and Spain. T cells, B-cell-depleted T cells, or PBMCs supplied cDNA or gDNA.

The ends were cut back, 4 bases at V and 4 bases at J, with 20 bases in the middle. This CDR3 has 17 residues. Original processing methods: Using reference gene primer amplification, nucleated cell counts were estimated. Profiled with immunoSEQ multiplex PCR; TCRdb holds only in-frame clones, not every one. The DNA was the basis for D and trimming; V, J and clone size are from that table. The table records nearly 350,000 clones, around nine tenths of them present only once. The source material was peripheral blood. This clonotype was sampled from a woman aged 18-29 years who had recovered from COVID-19. V is TRBV23-1 and J is TRBJ1-5; the D is unclear. TRBV23-1 is known as an ORF, though its function is uncertain. For the CDR3, the DNA is TGCGCCAGCAGTCTCGTTTGGGCAGAGACAAGGAATCAGCCCCAGCATTTT. Translated: CASSLVWAETRNQPQHF.